The 18 T cell receptor beta chains listed next were all sequenced from one sample in a study of blood T cell repertoires in COVID-19. The method was immunoSEQ multiplex PCR; TCRdb's version includes in-frame clones alone and lacks a portion of them. The sample contains 70,000 to 95,000 clones, 92% of which appear only once. The specimen sequenced was peripheral blood. Receptors were obtained from a woman aged 60-75 years with active COVID-19.

The rearrangement uses TRBV3-1 (or the pseudogene TRBV3-2) and TRBJ1-4; 7 bases line up with TRBD1. The CDR3 is made up of 15 amino acids. V lost 4 bases to trimming and J lost 4 bases; unmatched junction nucleotides: 6. The V gene's germline CDR1 is LGHDT and CDR2 YNNKEL (reference sequence). The CDR3: CASSPSGQSNEKLFF. For the CDR3, the DNA is TGTGCCAGCAGCCCTTCGGGACAGAGTAATGAAAAACTGTTTTTT.

This clone was picked up one time. This chain links TRBV11-2 with TRBJ2-3, with 13 bases identical to TRBD2. This CDR3 has 17 residues. CDR1 and CDR2 from the germline V gene are SGHAT and FQNNGV. After removal of 4 bases from V and 4 bases from J, the junction contained 8 bases not matched to a gene. The CDR3 region is CASSSQRTSGGADTQYF. For the CDR3, the DNA is TGTGCCAGCAGCTCCCAAAGGACTAGCGGGGGTGCAGATACGCAGTATTTT.

The table lists this clone with a count of one. CDR3 DNA sequence: TGTGCCAGCAGTTTTGGGGCAGGGAATCAGCCCCAGCATTTT. This gives the protein CASSFGAGNQPQHF. The rearrangement joins TRBV27 to TRBJ1-5, with a weak D call TRBD1 (5 bases). V dropped 3 bases and J dropped 4 bases, with 10 bases sitting between them. The CDR3 sequence is 14 residues long. CDR1 MNHEY and CDR2 SMNVEV come from the germline V gene (reference sequence).

The rearrangement uses TRBV11-2 and TRBJ2-7; the D gene is possibly TRBD1 (5 bases). With 5 bases removed from V and 0 bases from J, the gap between germline ends came to 14 bases. The CDR3 loop spans 15 amino acids. CDR1 SGHAT and CDR2 FQNNGV come from the germline V gene. This CDR3 reads CASSAPRQSSYEQYF. The CDR3 DNA sequence: TGTGCCAGCAGCGCCCCCCGACAGAGCTCCTACGAGCAGTACTTC.

This rearrangement joins TRBV7-9 to TRBJ2-4; 8 nucleotides agree with TRBD1. The CDR3 covers 14 residues. From germline, CDR1 is SEHNR and CDR2 FQNEAQ (reference sequence). V lost 6 bases to trimming and J lost 6 bases; unmatched junction nucleotides: 7. In DNA form, the CDR3 reads TGTGCCAGCAGAGCAAGGACAGGGAGAAACATTCAGTACTTC. It translates to CASRARTGRNIQYF.

This chain links TRBV19 with TRBJ1-4, with a tentative D call TRBD1 (6 bases). Trimming stripped 7 bases from V and 0 bases from J, with 15 bases between. Germline V gene lookup returns CDR1 LNHDA and CDR2 SQIVND (reference sequence). This CDR3 spans 16 amino acids. DNA for the CDR3: TGTGCCAGTAAGGCGAGGGGGGGGTCAACTAATGAAAAACTGTTTTTT. This translates into CASKARGGSTNEKLFF.

The chain has TRBV7-3 and TRBJ2-1; 14 nucleotides line up with TRBD2. This CDR3 region has 16 residues. Unmatched junction bases numbered 8, after V lost 5 bases and J lost 8 bases. The germline V gene encodes CDR1 SGHTA and CDR2 FQGTGA. CDR3 DNA: TGTGCCAGCAGCCCCGGACTAGCGGGAGGTACGGATGAGCAGTTCTTC. This codes for CASSPGLAGGTDEQFF.

The V and J genes are TRBV7-2 and TRBJ2-7; 11 bases align to TRBD1. J lost 7 bases, V lost 5 bases, and 13 bases had no gene match. This CDR3 is 16 amino acids long. CDR1 SGHTA and CDR2 FQGNSA come from the germline V gene. CDR3 sequence: CASSATSGTGGREQYF. The CDR3 DNA reads TGTGCCAGCAGCGCAACGTCCGGGACAGGGGGTCGGGAGCAGTACTTC.

This chain links TRBV29-1 with TRBJ1-5, with D possibly being TRBD1 (5 bases). Trimming pared 3 bases from V and 3 bases from J, leaving 9 bases between. Germline lookup yields CDR1 SQVTM and CDR2 ANQGSEA. There are 13 residues in the CDR3. The CDR3 region has the DNA TGCAGCGTTGAGTTAGGGGTCAATCAGCCCCAGCATTTT. It yields the protein CSVELGVNQPQHF.

The rearrangement uses TRBV19 and TRBJ1-4; tentatively, D is TRBD1 (6 bases). V lost 5 bases, J lost 4 bases, and 11 bases lay in between. In germline, CDR1 is LNHDA, CDR2 SQIVND (reference sequence). The CDR3 sequence is 14 residues long. The CDR3 region has the DNA TGTGCCAGTAGTCTGGGACATAATAATGAAAAACTGTTTTTT. Protein: CASSLGHNNEKLFF.

V is TRBV24-1 and J is TRBJ2-7, with 10 bases aligning to TRBD1. The CDR3 contains 12 residues. V gave up 9 bases and J gave up 6 bases; unmatched junction bases: 4. Germline V lookup: CDR1 KGHDR, CDR2 SFDVKD. CDR3 DNA sequence: TGTGCCACCGGGACAGGGGACACCGAGCAGTACTTC. The encoded protein is CATGTGDTEQYF.

The V gene is TRBV29-1, the J gene TRBJ2-2; 9 positions agree with TRBD2. Germline V gene data show CDR1 as SQVTM and CDR2 as ANQGSEA. This CDR3 spans 14 amino acids. Trimming took 6 bases from V and 4 from J; bases not matched to a gene: 6. The CDR3 reads CSVQTSGTTGELFF. In nucleotides, the CDR3 is TGCAGCGTCCAGACTAGCGGTACCACCGGGGAGCTGTTTTTT.

This chain joins TRBV14 and TRBJ2-5; perhaps TRBD1 as D (5 bases). The CDR3 covers 15 residues. Germline V gene data show CDR1 as SGHDN and CDR2 as FVKESK. Trimming stripped 4 bases from V and 4 bases from J, with 16 bases between. The CDR3 region has the DNA TGTGCCAGCAGCCCAGGGTGGAATCAGGGAGAGACCCAGTACTTC. Amino acid sequence: CASSPGWNQGETQYF.

The J gene is TRBJ1-6, the V gene TRBV3-1 (or the pseudogene TRBV3-2); perhaps TRBD1 as D (5 bases). The CDR3 totals 14 residues. Germline CDR1 is LGHDT and CDR2 is YNNKEL (reference sequence). Trimming cost V 6 bases and J 7 bases, with 13 bases left between them. The CDR3 DNA follows: TGTGCCAGCAGACTTCAGGGAAGGAATTCACCCCTCCACTTT. Amino acids: CASRLQGRNSPLHF.

The chain combines TRBV6-6 with TRBJ2-2; 8 nucleotides match TRBD1. CDR3 length equals 16 residues. Germline trimming cut 8 bases from V and 4 bases from J; bases unmatched to any gene: 12. Germline assignment: CDR1 MNHNY and CDR2 SVGAGI (reference sequence). The chain's CDR3 is CASARKTGAITGELFF. CDR3 DNA sequence: TGTGCCAGCGCAAGAAAGACAGGGGCCATCACCGGGGAGCTGTTTTTT.

The chain joins TRBV30 to TRBJ1-4, with 9 nucleotides matching TRBD1. Germline CDR1 and CDR2: GTSNPN and SVGIG (reference sequence). The CDR3 loop spans 13 amino acids. The junction had 4 bases not matched to a gene; V was cut back by 3 bases and J by 8 bases. The CDR3 nucleotides read TGTGCCTGGAGGACAGGGGGAAGGGAAAAACTGTTTTTT. Protein: CAWRTGGREKLFF.

The rearrangement joins TRBV7-9 to TRBJ2-7, with D uncertain. Trimming took off 1 base at V and 7 bases at J, with 11 bases between the two ends. The CDR3 length is 13 residues. Germline V gene lookup returns CDR1 SEHNR and CDR2 FQNEAQ (reference sequence). The DNA for the CDR3 is TGTGCCAGCAGCTTAGACCCTACGGTAGAGCAGTACTTC. Encoded protein: CASSLDPTVEQYF.

The rearrangement joins TRBV18 to TRBJ2-7; maybe TRBD1 (6 bases). This CDR3 spans 15 amino acids. CDR1 KGHSH and CDR2 LQKENI come from the germline V gene. V shed 0 bases and J shed 2 bases, with 11 bases lying between them. The CDR3 region is CASSPPQRQAYEQYF. For the CDR3, the DNA is TGTGCCAGCTCACCACCCCAACGACAGGCCTACGAGCAGTACTTC.